A selection of T cell receptor beta chains follows, all from one sample in a study of shared clonotypes between healthy human individuals. Produced via immunoSEQ multiplex PCR; TCRdb's table is partial and in-frame only. This table holds 450,000 to 500,000 clones, approximately 82% found once. Sequencing used PBMCs. The receptor source for this set is a woman between 40 and 55 years old in good health. Some clones in this sample may be carry-over from other donors' samples. CDR3s include the opening cysteine and the closing phenylalanine or tryptophan. A D gene is named only where the DNA matches it firmly. Clone sizes are given selectively: once, few, many, or a class where the clone is expanded.

.	TRBJ2-7	TRBV5-1	TRBD1	CASSLAGGLDEQYF	TGCGCCAGCAGCTTGGCAGGGGGCTTGGACGAGCAGTACTTC
.	TRBJ1-2	TRBV27	TRBD1	CASRGTGVGGYTF	TGTGCCAGCAGGGGGACAGGGGTGGGCGGCTACACCTTC
.	TRBJ2-7	TRBV7-2	TRBD1	CASSLAGGNYEQYF	TGTGCCAGCAGCTTAGCAGGGGGCAACTACGAGCAGTACTTC
once	TRBJ2-7	TRBV13	.	CASSILRTESYDYEQYF	TGTGCCAGCAGCATACTCCGGACGGAGAGTTACGACTACGAGCAGTACTTC
.	TRBJ1-5	TRBV27	TRBD1	CASSRLGTGGDQPQHF	TGTGCCAGCAGCCGATTAGGGACAGGGGGCGATCAGCCCCAGCATTTT
.	TRBJ2-5	TRBV2	.	CASRKHLQETQYF	TGTGCCAGCAGGAAGCACCTCCAAGAGACCCAGTACTTC
.	TRBJ2-7	TRBV30	.	CAWSQLGTKYEQYF	TGTGCCTGGAGCCAGTTAGGGACAAAATACGAGCAGTACTTC
.	TRBJ2-4	TRBV27	.	CASSLSGLAKNIQYF	TGTGCCAGCAGTTTGAGTGGACTAGCCAAAAACATTCAGTACTTC
.	TRBJ1-2	TRBV28	.	CASSPSQDRYYGYTF	TGTGCCAGCAGCCCTTCCCAGGATCGGTACTATGGCTACACCTTC
.	TRBJ2-5	TRBV10-3	TRBD1	CAISERQGETQYF	TGTGCCATCAGTGAGAGACAGGGAGAGACCCAGTACTTC
once	TRBJ2-7	TRBV11-2	.	CASSQGPPGWYEQYF	TGTGCCAGCAGCCAAGGACCCCCCGGTTGGTACGAGCAGTACTTC
.	TRBJ1-2	TRBV6-1	TRBD1	CASSPRTGGLYGYTF	TGTGCCAGCAGCCCTAGGACAGGGGGTCTCTATGGCTACACCTTC
.	TRBJ2-7	TRBV7-2	TRBD2	CASSLDGTSPYEQYF	TGTGCCAGCAGCTTAGACGGGACTAGTCCCTACGAGCAGTACTTC
.	TRBJ2-1	TRBV7-9	TRBD2	CASRPEREGPRTYNEQFF	TGTGCCAGCAGACCCGAGCGGGAGGGCCCGCGAACCTACAATGAGCAGTTCTTC
.	TRBJ2-7	TRBV28	.	CASSRTGSYEQYF	TGTGCCAGCAGCCGCACAGGGTCCTACGAGCAGTACTTC
few	TRBJ1-4	TRBV2	.	CASILGTRNEKLFF	TGTGCCAGCATCCTCGGAACACGTAATGAAAAACTGTTTTTT
.	TRBJ2-5	TRBV2	TRBD2	CASVPGRAGETQYF	TGTGCCAGCGTACCCGGGAGGGCCGGTGAGACCCAGTACTTC
.	TRBJ2-4	TRBV7-2	.	CASSLRGIGGAGQNIQYF	TGTGCCAGCAGCTTAAGGGGGATTGGGGGCGCGGGCCAAAACATTCAGTACTTC
.	TRBJ2-5	TRBV6-5	.	CASSYLQTQYF	TGTGCCAGCAGTTACTTACAGACCCAGTACTTC
.	TRBJ2-7	TRBV7-9	TRBD2	CASSLVGWGTSTYEQYF	TGTGCCAGCAGCTTAGTGGGGTGGGGGACTAGTACCTACGAGCAGTACTTC
.	TRBJ2-7	TRBV7-6	TRBD2	CASTPGLAGYEQYF	TGTGCCAGCACCCCGGGACTAGCGGGATACGAGCAGTACTTC
.	TRBJ2-7	TRBV2	TRBD1	CASQGVTYEQYF	TGTGCCAGCCAGGGGGTTACCTACGAGCAGTACTTC
once	TRBJ2-1	TRBV7-8	TRBD2	CASSGTSGGSSYNEQFF	TGTGCCAGCAGTGGGACTAGCGGGGGAAGCTCCTACAATGAGCAGTTCTTC
once	TRBJ1-2	TRBV30	.	CAWSLAGPLYGYTF	TGTGCCTGGAGTTTAGCGGGGCCTCTCTATGGCTACACCTTC
.	TRBJ2-2	TRBV7-3	TRBD1	CASSLTRTGEGELFF	TGTGCCAGCAGCTTAACTAGGACAGGGGAAGGGGAGCTGTTTTTT
.	TRBJ1-2	TRBV7-9	.	CASSFTDYGYTF	TGTGCCAGCAGCTTCACCGACTATGGCTACACCTTC
.	TRBJ1-2	TRBV5-4	.	CASSLARAHFYGYTF	TGTGCCAGCAGCTTGGCCAGGGCACACTTCTATGGCTACACCTTC
.	TRBJ2-1	TRBV4-3	TRBD2	CASSQDLADVYNEQFF	TGCGCCAGCAGCCAAGATCTAGCGGACGTATACAATGAGCAGTTCTTC
.	TRBJ2-1	TRBV5-4	TRBD2	CASSLKTSGTSGRNEQFF	TGTGCCAGCAGCTTGAAGACCTCCGGGACTAGCGGGAGGAATGAGCAGTTCTTC
.	TRBJ1-5	TRBV30	.	CAWSVSPNQPQHF	TGTGCCTGGAGTGTCTCCCCCAATCAGCCCCAGCATTTT
.	TRBJ1-1	TRBV6-4	.	CASSEAENTEAFF	TGTGCCAGCAGTGAGGCCGAGAACACTGAAGCTTTCTTT
.	TRBJ2-5	TRBV11-2	.	CASSLSRARFGAETQYF	TGTGCCAGCAGCTTAAGTCGGGCGCGGTTTGGGGCAGAGACCCAGTACTTC
few	TRBJ1-4	TRBV19	.	CASSMVGGTNEKLFF	TGTGCCAGTAGTATGGTCGGGGGGACTAATGAAAAACTGTTTTTT
.	TRBJ2-2	TRBV4-2	TRBD2	CASSRGTINTGELFF	TGTGCCAGCAGCCGCGGGACTATAAACACCGGGGAGCTGTTTTTT
few	TRBJ1-1	TRBV5-4	.	CASSLGRGTEAFF	TGTGCCAGCAGCTTGGGCAGGGGAACTGAAGCTTTCTTT
many	TRBJ2-5	TRBV28	TRBD2	CASSSEREYTETQYF	TGTGCCAGCAGTTCGGAGCGGGAGTATACAGAGACCCAGTACTTC
few	TRBJ1-2	TRBV15	.	CATSRDTGPGHGYTF	TGTGCCACCAGCAGAGATACGGGGCCAGGGCATGGCTACACCTTC
.	TRBJ1-1	TRBV5-1	.	CASSPGPNTEAFF	TGCGCCAGCAGCCCGGGACCCAACACTGAAGCTTTCTTT
.	TRBJ2-1	TRBV9	.	CASSVGSSYNEQFF	TGTGCCAGCAGCGTAGGGAGCTCCTACAATGAGCAGTTCTTC
many	TRBJ1-3	TRBV4-1	TRBD1	CASSPWDSRSGNTIYF	TGCGCCAGCAGCCCTTGGGACAGCCGCTCTGGAAACACCATATATTTT
.	TRBJ2-7	TRBV5-1	.	CASSLNSGSSYEQYF	TGCGCCAGCAGCTTGAATTCGGGAAGCTCCTACGAGCAGTACTTC
.	TRBJ1-3	TRBV15	.	CATSRVARNTIYF	TGTGCCACCAGCAGAGTGGCGCGGAACACCATATATTTT
.	TRBJ2-7	TRBV4-2	TRBD1	CASSQEPGGAEQYF	TGTGCCAGCAGCCAAGAGCCAGGGGGCGCCGAGCAGTACTTC
.	TRBJ2-5	TRBV6-1	.	CASTPGYRETQYF	TGTGCCAGCACTCCGGGATACCGAGAGACCCAGTACTTC
.	TRBJ2-1	TRBV5-1	.	CASSPTPGTNEQFF	TGCGCCAGCAGCCCTACCCCAGGGACCAATGAGCAGTTCTTC
.	TRBJ1-1	TRBV5-6	.	CASSLDGGTEAFF	TGTGCCAGCAGCTTGGATGGGGGCACTGAAGCTTTCTTT
few	TRBJ2-7	TRBV7-8	.	CASSLARTGYEQYF	TGTGCCAGCAGCTTAGCGCGAACGGGCTACGAGCAGTACTTC